The sequence of this T cell receptor (beta chain) was determined in a study of glioma-infiltrating T cells after dendritic cell vaccination. This CDR3 spans 16 amino acids. Trimming took 5 bases from V and 5 from J; bases not matched to a gene: 10. Germline V lookup: CDR1 LNHDA, CDR2 SQIVND (reference sequence). Clones were read by immunoSEQ multiplex PCR, and TCRdb kept only the in-frame ones, dropping some. The profile shows approximately 99,000 clones, less than 90% of them singletons. Specified time point: after dendritic cell vaccination, including at tumor progression/relapse. Only patients with spare fresh-frozen tumor and over two years of follow-up were included. This clone was detected once.

The genes are TRBV19 and TRBJ2-4, with 9 bases aligning to TRBD2. This sequence was found in a human donor with glioblastoma. Sample: blood, taken after dendritic cell vaccination. In DNA, the CDR3 is TGTGCCAGTAGTCAGTCTAGCGGGGTTCCGGAAAACATTCAGTACTTC. Its translation: CASSQSSGVPENIQYF.